Presented here are 31 T cell receptor beta chains from one specimen sequenced in a study of T cells in Graves' hyperthyroidism and ophthalmopathy. The CDR3 regions of TCR beta were amplified from RNA transcripts. HTBI primers were the set used in a first-round RT-PCR of the TCR CDR3. TCRdb redid the calling of the multiplex PCR reads with MiXCR, one entry per CDR3 protein. The sample has some 690,000 distinct CDR3 sequences, around 15% seen once. The sequenced sample was blood. Source of these receptors: a man aged 45-65 years with Graves' hyperthyroidism.

This clonotype was picked up a small number of times. V usage is TRBV5-1 and J usage is TRBJ2-2; no clear D. CDR1 and CDR2 (germline): SGHRS, YFSETQ. V shed 1 base and J shed 4 bases, with 17 bases lying between them. CDR3 length: 17 residues. The CDR3 here is CASSLSRAVYLTGELFF. The CDR3 DNA is TGCGCCAGCAGCTTGAGTCGTGCAGTCTATCTCACCGGGGAGCTGTTTTTT.

The chain joins TRBV28 to TRBJ2-3; D call uncertain. This CDR3 is 12 amino acids long. The ends were cut back, 4 bases at V and 5 bases at J, with 7 bases in the middle. Looked up from germline, CDR1 is MDHEN and CDR2 is SYDVKM. In DNA, the CDR3 is TGTGCCAGCAGTTCCCCTATAGATACGCAGTATTTT. It yields the protein CASSSPIDTQYF.

This clonotype appeared many times. The chain links TRBV27 to TRBJ2-3; 12 bases are shared with TRBD2. Germline trimming cut 5 bases from V and 2 bases from J; bases unmatched to any gene: 26. Germline assignment: CDR1 MNHEY and CDR2 SMNVEV (reference sequence). The CDR3 extends over 23 amino acids. The CDR3 DNA sequence: TGTGCCAGCAGTCCTGGCCGAGGGAGAACTAGCGGGAGGTTCTCCCATTTCACAGATACGCAGTATTTT. Translating gives CASSPGRGRTSGRFSHFTDTQYF.

The chain's CDR3 is CASSRTGSGTEAFF. The CDR3 DNA is TGTGCCAGCAGCCGAACAGGGTCGGGCACTGAAGCTTTCTTT. The chain joins TRBV3-1 to TRBJ1-1; the D gene is possibly TRBD1 (6 bases). Germline V gives CDR1 LGHDT, CDR2 YNNKEL (reference sequence). V was trimmed by 4 bases and J by 4 bases, leaving 13 bases between them. The length of the CDR3 is 14 residues.

In its sample, this clonotype was seen many times. The chain couples TRBV6-1 to TRBJ1-2; no reliable D call. The CDR3 loop spans 15 amino acids. Looked up from germline, CDR1 is MNHNS and CDR2 is SASEGT. V was clipped by 8 bases and J by 6 bases, with 22 bases between them. Here the CDR3 reads CASQGMSETNHGYTF. CDR3 coding DNA: TGTGCCAGCCAAGGCATGTCGGAGACGAATCATGGCTACACCTTC.

The table lists this clonotype with many counts. This chain joins TRBV30 and TRBJ2-7; D may be TRBD2 (6 bases). The CDR3 consists of 13 residues. CDR1 and CDR2 (germline): GTSNPN, SVGIG (reference sequence). The V end lost 2 bases, the J end lost 4 bases, and 12 bases lay between the germline ends. CDR3 region: CAWSPGAGYEQYF. The CDR3 DNA follows: TGTGCCTGGAGTCCCGGGGCGGGGTACGAGCAGTACTTC.

J is TRBJ2-2 and V is TRBV7-2; 8 bases are shared with TRBD2. CDR3 size: 17 residues. CDR1 and CDR2 (germline): SGHTA, FQGNSA. The junction had 10 bases not matched to a gene; V was cut back by 1 base and J by 6 bases. For the CDR3, the DNA is TGTGCCAGCAGCTTAGAGCCAGCGGGAGTGTCAGCCGGGGAGCTGTTTTTT. Its translation is CASSLEPAGVSAGELFF.

The sample holds many counts of this clonotype. This chain joins TRBV11-2 and TRBJ2-1; 8 nucleotides line up with TRBD2. This CDR3 region has 14 residues. CDR1 is SGHAT and CDR2 is FQNNGV in the germline V gene. Trimming took 2 bases from V and 6 from J; bases not matched to a gene: 3. CDR3 bases: TGTGCCAGCAGCTTAAACGGGAGGGCCAATGAGCAGTTCTTC. Its protein product is CASSLNGRANEQFF.

This chain uses TRBV10-3 with TRBJ2-7, with 10 bases aligning to TRBD1. V trimming: 6 bases; J trimming: 6 bases; junction bases outside the gene matches: 8. The CDR3 runs to 14 residues. The germline CDR1 and CDR2 sequences are ENHRY and SYGVKD. This chain's CDR3 is CAISNFGTGVEQYF. CDR3 in DNA: TGTGCCATCAGCAATTTCGGGACAGGGGTCGAGCAGTACTTC.

This clonotype was recorded many times. The gene calls are TRBV12-3 or TRBV12-4 and TRBJ2-7; 12 nucleotides line up with TRBD2. The length of the CDR3 is 14 residues. The J segment lost 2 bases and the V segment lost 6 bases, leaving 2 bases of the junction unmatched. The CDR3 region has the DNA TGTGCCAGCAGATCTAGCGGGAGGGCCTACGAGCAGTACTTC. Protein product: CASRSSGRAYEQYF.

The J gene is TRBJ1-3, the V gene TRBV20-1; D might be TRBD1 (6 bases). Trimming took off 5 bases at V and 0 bases at J, with 14 bases between the two ends. Germline CDR1 DFQATT, CDR2 SNEGSKA (reference sequence). CDR3 size: 15 residues. The CDR3 DNA follows: TGCAGTGCTCACGGTTGGGGGCACTCTGGAAACACCATATATTTT. Protein sequence: CSAHGWGHSGNTIYF.

This clonotype was counted at least ten times. The chain combines TRBV30 with TRBJ1-4; D is undetermined. This CDR3 has 11 amino acids. The V end was cut by 3 bases, the J end by 11 bases, with 10 bases between. Germline loops: CDR1 GTSNPN, CDR2 SVGIG (reference sequence). The CDR3 nucleotides read TGTGCCTGGAGCGAGACTGTGAAACTGTTTTTT. It yields the protein CAWSETVKLFF.

This clonotype was seen at least ten times. The V call is TRBV11-2, the J call TRBJ2-5; perhaps TRBD2 as D (8 bases). The CDR3 sequence is 14 residues long. Germline V gives CDR1 SGHAT, CDR2 FQNNGV. V lost 2 bases to trimming and J lost 10 bases, with 17 bases between them. CDR3 loop: CASSLRQGREGQYF. The CDR3 DNA reads TGTGCCAGCAGCTTACGACAGGGTCGGGAGGGCCAGTACTTC.

This clonotype showed up many times. V and J are TRBV10-3 and TRBJ1-5; D ambiguous. The CDR3 length is 13 residues. V lost 7 bases and J 2 bases, leaving 9 bases between the germline ends. The germline V gene encodes CDR1 ENHRY and CDR2 SYGVKD. CDR3 region: CAITAGGNQPQHF. CDR3 in DNA: TGTGCCATCACGGCTGGGGGCAATCAGCCCCAGCATTTT.

This chain connects TRBV6-2 or TRBV6-3 to TRBJ2-1, with D possibly TRBD1 on 6 matching bases. CDR1 is MNHEY and CDR2 is SVGEGT in the germline V gene. The CDR3 has 13 residues. V was trimmed by 2 bases and J by 9 bases, leaving 11 bases between them. The CDR3 sequence is CASSYPLGGEQFF. The CDR3 region has the DNA TGTGCCAGCAGTTACCCCTTAGGGGGTGAGCAGTTCTTC.

This clonotype showed up many times. The chain joins TRBV28 to TRBJ2-7, with a weak D call TRBD1 (6 bases). V dropped 3 bases and J dropped 0 bases, with 18 bases sitting between them. Germline CDR1 reads MDHEN; CDR2 reads SYDVKM. This CDR3 contains 17 residues. CDR3: CASSFLEETGNSYEQYF. The CDR3 DNA reads TGTGCCAGCAGTTTTCTCGAAGAAACAGGGAACTCCTACGAGCAGTACTTC.

This clonotype came up many times. The chain uses TRBV2 and TRBJ1-6; no reliable D call. V lost 6 bases to trimming and J lost 6 bases, with 12 bases between them. Germline assignment: CDR1 SNHLY and CDR2 FYNNEI. The CDR3 loop spans 14 amino acids. CDR3 nucleotide sequence: TGTGCCAGCAGGGAGAGACATTTTAATTCACCCCTCCACTTT. Its translation: CASRERHFNSPLHF.

This clonotype has more than one count but fewer than ten. This chain uses TRBV7-9 with TRBJ1-1, with a weak D call TRBD1 (6 bases). V dropped 5 bases and J dropped 3 bases, with 19 bases sitting between them. This CDR3 comprises 16 residues. CDR1 and CDR2 (germline): SEHNR, FQNEAQ (reference sequence). The CDR3 region is CASSLGAHAGDTEAFF. In DNA form, the CDR3 reads TGTGCCAGCAGCCTGGGGGCCCATGCCGGGGACACTGAAGCTTTCTTT.

In regard to this clonotype: This could be a read error, since a much larger clone is one nucleotide away. The chain uses TRBV11-2 and TRBJ2-7; perhaps TRBD1 as D (5 bases). This CDR3 has 12 amino acids. Germline V lookup: CDR1 SGHAT, CDR2 FQNNGV. This chain's CDR3 is CASGKGSYERYF. For the CDR3, the DNA is TGTGCCAGCGGGAAGGGGTCCTACGAGCGGTACTTC.

The chain uses TRBV24-1 and TRBJ2-7; tentatively, D is TRBD2 (6 bases). Germline values: CDR1 KGHDR, CDR2 SFDVKD. V was clipped by 5 bases and J by 2 bases, with 9 bases between them. CDR3 length: 13 residues. The CDR3 bases are TGTGCCACCAGTGGTGGAGGGACCTACGAGCAGTACTTC. Protein product: CATSGGGTYEQYF.

This clonotype was seen only a few times. CDR3 in DNA: TGTGCCAGCAGCCCTTTTGGGCGTAACACTGAAGCTTTCTTT. Protein: CASSPFGRNTEAFF. This chain uses TRBV9 with TRBJ1-1; D remains unclear. Germline CDR1 reads SGDLS; CDR2 reads YYNGEE. With 4 bases removed from V and 2 bases from J, the gap between germline ends came to 12 bases. The CDR3 has 14 residues.

This clonotype showed up just a few times. This chain joins TRBV20-1 and TRBJ2-3; possible D gene TRBD2, 6 bases. Germline V lookup: CDR1 DFQATT, CDR2 SNEGSKA (reference sequence). V was clipped by 4 bases and J by 1 base, with 12 bases between them. The CDR3 has 14 amino acids. CDR3 sequence reads: CSATRASGTDTQYF. In DNA, the CDR3 is TGCAGTGCTACCCGGGCTAGCGGCACAGATACGCAGTATTTT.

Details on this clonotype: Sequence at one end of the junction differs from germline and may be a read error. The chain joins TRBV5-1 to TRBJ1-1; TRBD1 agrees at 11 bases. The CDR3 consists of 20 residues. Germline values: CDR1 SGHRS, CDR2 YFSETQ. The CDR3 spells CAGSLLSERDRGIGRAEAFF. The CDR3 region has the DNA TGCGCCGGCAGCTTGTTATCGGAGAGGGACAGGGGGATAGGTAGGGCTGAAGCTTTCTTT.

This chain joins TRBV4-1 and TRBJ2-1; 9 nucleotides match TRBD2. This CDR3 has 16 amino acids. With 0 bases clipped from V and 3 bases from J, the junction kept 3 bases outside the gene matches. Germline CDR1 MGHRA, CDR2 YSYEKL. CDR3 bases: TGCGCCAGCAGCCAAGATGCGGGAGGGCTCTACAATGAGCAGTTCTTC. It specifies CASSQDAGGLYNEQFF.

This clonotype appeared a few times. V is TRBV7-9 and J is TRBJ2-6; a possible D gene is TRBD1 (5 bases). The CDR3 loop spans 14 amino acids. Trimming cost V 3 bases and J 4 bases, with 7 bases left between them. CDR1 SEHNR and CDR2 FQNEAQ come from the germline V gene (reference sequence). The CDR3 loop reads CASSLTVGANVLTF. CDR3 bases: TGTGCCAGCAGCTTGACAGTCGGGGCCAACGTCCTGACTTTC. The full variable domain, in which reference TRBV7-9 and TRBJ2-6 provide the parts outside the CDR3, is DTGVSQNPRHKITKRGQNVTFRCDPISEHNRLYWYRQTLGQGPEFLTYFQNEAQLEKSRLLSDRFSAERPKGSFSTLEIQRTEQGDSAMYLCASSLTVGANVLTFGAGSRLTVL.

This clonotype was picked up many times. This chain links TRBV29-1 with TRBJ1-4, with 7 nucleotides matching TRBD1. With 3 bases clipped from V and 5 bases from J, the junction kept 3 bases outside the gene matches. CDR1 and CDR2 (germline): SQVTM, ANQGSEA. This CDR3 has 13 residues. Written as DNA, the CDR3 is TGCAGCGTTGAGACAGGGTTAAATGAAAAACTGTTTTTT. It yields the protein CSVETGLNEKLFF. Variable domain in full (rest from reference TRBV29-1 and TRBJ1-4): SAVISQKPSRDICQRGTSLTIQCQVDSQVTMMFWYRQQPGQSLTLIATANQGSEATYESGFVIDKFPISRPNLTFSTLTVSNMSPEDSSIYLCSVETGLNEKLFFGSGTQLSVL.

This clonotype was counted ten times or more. The V call is TRBV28, the J call TRBJ2-7, with TRBD2 identical over 12 bases. V shed 6 bases, J shed 3 bases, and the junction held 6 bases outside the gene matches. The CDR3 has 15 amino acids. From germline, CDR1 is MDHEN and CDR2 SYDVKM. CDR3 amino acids: CASSSTSGSRYEQYF. The CDR3 coding sequence is TGTGCCAGCAGCTCGACTAGCGGGAGTCGCTACGAGCAGTACTTC.

This clonotype was detected many times. The CDR3 DNA reads TGTGCCAGCAGCGGCCTAGCGGGGAACAATGAGCAGTTCTTC. Translated: CASSGLAGNNEQFF. The rearrangement uses TRBV7-9 and TRBJ2-1; 9 nucleotides line up with TRBD2. The CDR3 is made up of 14 amino acids. The junction had 4 bases not matched to a gene; V was cut back by 5 bases and J by 5 bases. From germline, CDR1 is SEHNR and CDR2 FQNEAQ (reference sequence).

This clonotype was detected ten times or more. The V gene is TRBV28, the J gene TRBJ1-1; unclear D gene. This CDR3 has 15 residues. The germline V gene encodes CDR1 MDHEN and CDR2 SYDVKM. The V and J ends lost 6 bases and 0 bases respectively, with 14 bases between them. CDR3 in DNA: TGTGCCAGCAGCCTAGACATGTTCATGAACACTGAAGCTTTCTTT. It encodes CASSLDMFMNTEAFF.

This clonotype was observed many times. The V gene is TRBV15, the J gene TRBJ2-7, with 7 bases that match TRBD1. J was trimmed by 0 bases and V by 0 bases; bases with no gene match: 2. The CDR3 covers 15 residues. Germline V CDR1 and CDR2: LNHNV, YYDKDF (reference sequence). CDR3 loop: CATSREPGGSYEQYF. As DNA, the CDR3 is TGTGCCACCAGCAGAGAGCCAGGGGGCTCCTACGAGCAGTACTTC.

The sample holds many counts of this clonotype. This chain connects TRBV2 to TRBJ2-7; D possibly uses TRBD1 or TRBD2 (6 bases each). Germline lookup yields CDR1 SNHLY and CDR2 FYNNEI. V was pared by 10 bases and J by 3 bases, with 22 bases between. There are 15 residues in the CDR3. CDR3 sequence reads: CATRPGDAGLYEQYF. The CDR3 DNA reads TGTGCCACCCGCCCAGGGGACGCGGGGCTCTACGAGCAGTACTTC.